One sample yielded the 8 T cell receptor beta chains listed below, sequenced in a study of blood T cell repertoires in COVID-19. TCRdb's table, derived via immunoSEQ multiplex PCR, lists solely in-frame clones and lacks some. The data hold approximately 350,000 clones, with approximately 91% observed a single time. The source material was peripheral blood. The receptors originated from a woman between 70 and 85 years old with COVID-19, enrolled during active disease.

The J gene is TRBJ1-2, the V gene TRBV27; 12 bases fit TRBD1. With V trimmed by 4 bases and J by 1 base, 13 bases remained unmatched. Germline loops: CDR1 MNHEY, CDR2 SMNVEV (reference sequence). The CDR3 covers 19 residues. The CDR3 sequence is CASSSIPWDRGPLNYGYTF. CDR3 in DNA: TGTGCCAGCAGTTCTATCCCCTGGGACAGGGGGCCACTTAACTATGGCTACACCTTC.

The CDR3, as DNA: TGTGCCAGCAGTGACCCTGGGACTCGAAACACCATATATTTT. Its protein product is CASSDPGTRNTIYF. The chain combines TRBV2 with TRBJ1-3; D is perhaps TRBD1 (5 bases). Germline-derived CDR1 and CDR2 are SNHLY and FYNNEI. The CDR3 sequence is 14 residues long. V gave up 3 bases and J gave up 5 bases, with 11 bases separating them.

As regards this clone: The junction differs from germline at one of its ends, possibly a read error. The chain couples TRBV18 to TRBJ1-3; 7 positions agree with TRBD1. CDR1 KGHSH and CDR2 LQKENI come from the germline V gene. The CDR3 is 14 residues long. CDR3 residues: CASSPGQPGNTIYF. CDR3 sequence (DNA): TGTGCCAGCTCACCGGGACAGCCTGGGAACACCATATATTTT.

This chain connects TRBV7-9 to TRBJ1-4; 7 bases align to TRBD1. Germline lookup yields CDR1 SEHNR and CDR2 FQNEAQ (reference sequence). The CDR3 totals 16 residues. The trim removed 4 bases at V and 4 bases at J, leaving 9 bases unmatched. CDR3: CASSYRGGSGNEKLFF. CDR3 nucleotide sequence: TGTGCCAGCAGCTACAGAGGGGGCAGCGGTAATGAAAAACTGTTTTTT.

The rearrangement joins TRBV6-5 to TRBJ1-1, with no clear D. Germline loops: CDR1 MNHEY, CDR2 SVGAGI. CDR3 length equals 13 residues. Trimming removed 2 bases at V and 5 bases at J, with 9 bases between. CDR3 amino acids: CASSYGARTEAFF. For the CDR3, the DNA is TGTGCCAGCAGTTACGGCGCCAGGACTGAAGCTTTCTTT.

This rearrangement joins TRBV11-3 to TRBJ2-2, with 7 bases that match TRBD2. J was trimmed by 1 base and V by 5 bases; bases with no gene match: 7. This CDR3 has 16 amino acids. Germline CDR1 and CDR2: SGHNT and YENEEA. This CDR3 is CASSDAGEGNTGELFF. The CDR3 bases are TGTGCCAGCAGCGACGCCGGGGAGGGGAACACCGGGGAGCTGTTTTTT.

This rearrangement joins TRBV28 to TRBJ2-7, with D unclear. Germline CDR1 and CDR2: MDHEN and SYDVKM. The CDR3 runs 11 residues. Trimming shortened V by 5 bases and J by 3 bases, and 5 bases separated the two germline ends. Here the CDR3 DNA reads TGTGCCAGCAGTGTAAACTACGAGCAGTACTTC. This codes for CASSVNYEQYF.

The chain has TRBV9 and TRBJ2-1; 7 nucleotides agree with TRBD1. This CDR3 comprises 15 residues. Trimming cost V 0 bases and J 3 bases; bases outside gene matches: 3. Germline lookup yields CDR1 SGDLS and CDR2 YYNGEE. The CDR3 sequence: CASSVATGDYNEQFF. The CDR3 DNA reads TGTGCCAGCAGCGTAGCTACAGGGGACTACAATGAGCAGTTCTTC.